These 21 T cell receptor beta chains were sequenced from one sample in a study of Tregs in tolerant kidney transplant recipients. Assay used: immunoSEQ multiplex PCR; TCRdb lists only in-frame clones, some missing. In total, the table holds roughly 48,000 clones. The source was CD4+ T cells from blood, collected before the transplant. These receptors were collected from a human donor who received a combined kidney and bone marrow transplant.

A note on this clone: The read terminates 3 residues before the CDR3 end, so the remaining end is supplied by the germline J gene. The rearrangement uses TRBV19 and TRBJ2-1; tentatively, D is TRBD2 (6 bases). Germline V lookup: CDR1 LNHDA, CDR2 SQIVND (reference sequence). V was trimmed by 5 bases and J by 4 bases, leaving 15 bases between them. The CDR3 length is 15 residues. CDR3 DNA (partial): TGTGCCAGTAGTTTCGGGACTGACACATACAATGAG. It is translated as CASSFGTDTYNE. In full, the CDR3 is CASSFGTDTYNEQFF.

Remarks on this clone: Read sequence stops 3 residues before the CDR3 end, and the germline J gene provides the missing end. The chain recombines TRBV20-1 with TRBJ2-1; TRBD2 matches at 11 bases. Trimming at V came to 0 bases and at J to 9 bases, leaving 4 bases not matched to a gene. Germline CDR1 is DFQATT and CDR2 is SNEGSKA (reference sequence). This CDR3 comprises 14 residues. This CDR3 is CSAREVAGGTEQFF. The CDR3 bases that were read are TGCAGTGCTAGAGAAGTAGCGGGAGGGACTGAG.

Note on this clone: With the read ending 3 residues before the CDR3 end, the germline J gene is used to fill in that end. The chain recombines TRBV20-1 with TRBJ2-1, with D perhaps matching TRBD2 (5 bases). This CDR3 comprises 16 residues. Germline assignment: CDR1 DFQATT and CDR2 SNEGSKA (reference sequence). V was pared by 0 bases and J by 0 bases, with 12 bases between. The CDR3: CSARDTSGFSYNEQFF. Incomplete CDR3 DNA: TGCAGTGCTAGAGATACTAGTGGGTTCTCCTACAATGAG.

CDR3 amino acids: CASRGRLAGGSEQFF. The DNA read from the CDR3 is TGTGCCAGCAGGGGCCGGCTAGCGGGAGGCAGTGAG. This sequence joins TRBV2 and TRBJ2-1; TRBD2 matches at 11 bases. From the germline J gene comes the end of the CDR3, since the read stops 3 residues before it. Germline CDR1 SNHLY, CDR2 FYNNEI. The V and J ends lost 6 bases and 9 bases, in that order; junction bases with no gene match: 10. The CDR3 extends over 15 amino acids.

A note on this clone: The CDR3 end falls 3 residues outside the read, so it is completed with the germline J gene. The chain joins TRBV20-1 to TRBJ2-1, with D uncertain. V lost 4 bases to trimming and J lost 3 bases, with 10 bases between them. The CDR3 contains 13 residues. The V gene's germline CDR1 is DFQATT and CDR2 SNEGSKA (reference sequence). The DNA read from the CDR3 is TGCAGTGCTAAGCACCTGATCTACAATGAG. This sequence encodes CSAKHLIYNE. In full, the CDR3 reads CSAKHLIYNEQFF.

With respect to this clone: The read ends 3 residues before the CDR3 terminus; that terminus is restored from the germline J gene. The rearrangement uses TRBV19 and TRBJ2-7, with a tentative D call TRBD1 (6 bases). The CDR3 length is 13 residues. Per germline, CDR1 LNHDA and CDR2 SQIVND (reference sequence). V gave up 0 bases and J gave up 6 bases, with 9 bases separating them. This chain's CDR3 is CASSIERGSEQYF. The CDR3 DNA, read in part, is TGTGCCAGTAGTATAGAGAGGGGGTCCGAG.

Comment on this clone: The read comes to an end 3 residues before the CDR3 does, leaving the germline J gene to fill in the end. The chain has TRBV20-1 and TRBJ2-2; either TRBD1 or TRBD2 may supply D (5 bases each). Per germline, CDR1 DFQATT and CDR2 SNEGSKA (reference sequence). Trimming stripped 6 bases from V and 5 bases from J, with 16 bases between. The CDR3 length is 14 residues. The part of the CDR3 DNA that was read is TGCAGTGCGCCGAGGGGCAGCATTACCGGGGAG. It translates to CSAPRGSITGE. In full, the CDR3 is CSAPRGSITGELFF.

Remarks on this clone: The CDR3 end lies 3 residues beyond the end of the read and is filled in from the germline J gene. V gene TRBV7-2 combines with J gene TRBJ1-2; TRBD1 matches at 9 bases. The CDR3 is 15 amino acids. Germline V gene lookup returns CDR1 SGHTA and CDR2 FQGNSA. This chain's CDR3 is CASSLASGQGLGYTF. The part of the CDR3 DNA that was read is TGTGCCAGCAGCTTAGCGTCGGGACAGGGTTTAGGC. Combining the CDR3 with reference TRBV7-2 and TRBJ1-2 gives the whole variable domain GAGVSQSPSNKVTEKGKDVELRCDPISGHTALYWYRQSLGQGLEFLIYFQGNSAPDKSGLPSDRFSAERTGGSVSTLTIQRTQQEDSAVYLCASSLASGQGLGYTFGSGTRLTVV.

With regard to this clone: The CDR3 is cut off 3 residues early in the read; its end comes from the germline J gene. The chain couples TRBV18 to TRBJ1-2, with no clear D. Germline-derived CDR1 and CDR2 are KGHSH and LQKENI. The V and J ends lost 4 bases and 2 bases respectively, with 8 bases between them. This CDR3 has 13 residues. Incomplete CDR3 DNA: TGTGCCAGCTCACTCGGGGAAAACTATGGC. The encoded protein is CASSLGENYG. The whole CDR3 protein is CASSLGENYGYTF.

Remarks on this clone: The read finishes 3 residues shy of the CDR3 end, and the germline J gene is used to complete it. The rearrangement links TRBV18 to TRBJ1-1; possible D gene TRBD1, 6 bases. This CDR3 is 13 amino acids long. Germline CDR1 and CDR2: KGHSH and LQKENI. V dropped 2 bases and J dropped 5 bases, with 9 bases sitting between them. CDR3 residues: CASSPNRATEAFF. The CDR3 DNA, read in part, is TGTGCCAGCTCACCAAACAGGGCTACTGAA.

On this clone itself: The read falls 3 residues short of the CDR3 end, and the missing part is taken from the germline J gene. V gene TRBV5-6 combines with J gene TRBJ2-1; D gene uncertain. The CDR3 runs to 12 residues. Trimming pared 0 bases from V and 8 bases from J, leaving 6 bases between. Germline V gene data show CDR1 as SGHDT and CDR2 as YYEEEE. Here the CDR3 reads CASSLANYEQFF. The sequenced CDR3 bases are TGTGCCAGCAGCTTGGCAAATTATGAG.

A remark on this clone: The CDR3 end falls 3 residues outside the read, so it is completed with the germline J gene. The rearrangement links TRBV2 to TRBJ2-1; D call uncertain. The ends were cut back, 0 bases at V and 6 bases at J, with 15 bases in the middle. The CDR3 is 16 residues long. Germline V lookup: CDR1 SNHLY, CDR2 FYNNEI. The sequenced CDR3 bases are TGTGCCAGCAGTGAAGCGCTTCGGCTAGTCGGCAATGAG. This sequence encodes CASSEALRLVGNE. The complete CDR3 protein is CASSEALRLVGNEQFF.

A remark on this clone: The missing CDR3 end, 3 residues past where the read stops, is filled in from the germline J gene. The chain combines TRBV7-3 with TRBJ2-3; 10 positions match TRBD2. Germline CDR1 is SGHTA and CDR2 is FQGTGA. V was clipped by 2 bases and J by 3 bases; unmatched bases: 2. The CDR3 extends over 15 amino acids. Incomplete CDR3 DNA: TGTGCCAGCAGCTTATCGGGACTAGCGACAGATACG. It codes for CASSLSGLATDT. The whole CDR3 sequence reads CASSLSGLATDTQYF.

The CDR3: CASSLTPGLAYNEQFF. CDR3 DNA, as far as it was read: TGTGCCAGCAGCTTAACTCCGGGACTAGCCTACAATGAG. V and J are TRBV7-3 and TRBJ2-1; TRBD2 matches 8 bases. The read is 3 residues too short to cover the CDR3 end, so that end is filled in from the germline J gene. Unmatched junction bases numbered 3, after V lost 0 bases and J lost 2 bases. Germline V gene sequence: CDR1 SGHTA, CDR2 FQGTGA. CDR3 length equals 16 residues.

As regards this clone: Read sequence stops 3 residues before the CDR3 end, and the germline J gene provides the missing end. The chain joins TRBV19 to TRBJ1-2; TRBD1 might be the D (6 bases). Trimming shortened V by 10 bases and J by 7 bases, and 19 bases separated the two germline ends. CDR3 length: 13 residues. Germline CDR1 LNHDA, CDR2 SQIVND (reference sequence). Incomplete CDR3 DNA: TGTGCCATTTCACCGGGACACTCGTCTGGC. Amino acids: CAISPGHSSG. The entire CDR3 protein is CAISPGHSSGYTF.

In the case of this clone: The read stops 3 residues short of the end of the CDR3; the missing end is completed from the germline J gene. The chain is built from TRBV29-1 and TRBJ1-1; tentative D call: TRBD1 (6 bases). Germline CDR1 is SQVTM and CDR2 is ANQGSEA. The CDR3 consists of 13 residues. Trimming shortened V by 7 bases and J by 0 bases, and 12 bases separated the two germline ends. The CDR3 spells CSAGGALNTEAFF. Partial CDR3 DNA: TGCAGCGCCGGGGGGGCTTTGAACACTGAA.

Concerning this clone itself: The observed sequence ends 3 residues before the CDR3 terminus, with the missing tail filled in from the germline J gene. V is TRBV10-1 and J is TRBJ2-3, with D possibly matching TRBD2 (6 bases). Germline V gives CDR1 WNHNN, CDR2 SYGVQD (reference sequence). V dropped 6 bases and J dropped 4 bases, with 11 bases sitting between them. The CDR3 has 13 amino acids. The CDR3: CASSKTRPDTQYF. Partial CDR3 DNA: TGCGCCAGCAGCAAGACTAGGCCAGATACG.

With regard to this clone: Read coverage stops 3 residues before the CDR3 terminus; the germline J gene supplies the remainder. The chain is built from TRBV6-4 and TRBJ2-3; a weak D match, TRBD1 (5 bases). Trimming removed 5 bases at V and 5 bases at J, with 14 bases between. There are 14 residues in the CDR3. Germline CDR1 is MRHNA and CDR2 is SNTAGT. CDR3 protein: CASSSLGRGDTQYF. The CDR3 bases that were read are TGTGCCAGCAGTAGCCTGGGAAGGGGAGATACG.

A note on this clone: The read halts 3 residues ahead of the CDR3 end, with the missing end drawn from the germline J gene. The V and J genes are TRBV18 and TRBJ1-1, with D perhaps TRBD1 (5 bases). The V gene's germline CDR1 is KGHSH and CDR2 LQKENI. The CDR3 sequence is 15 residues long. V was trimmed by 4 bases and J by 0 bases, leaving 12 bases between them. Incomplete CDR3 DNA: TGTGCCAGCTCACAACAGCCAGGGTTGAACACTGAA. Amino acid sequence: CASSQQPGLNTE. The CDR3 reads in full as CASSQQPGLNTEAFF.

The part of the CDR3 DNA that was read is TGTGCCAGCAGCGGCAGACAGGGGTCGGGTGAAAAA. It translates to CASSGRQGSGEK. The entire CDR3 protein reads CASSGRQGSGEKLFF. This chain connects TRBV7-2 to TRBJ1-4; 8 bases map to TRBD1. Sequencing ends 3 residues short of the CDR3 end; the germline J gene provides the rest. Unmatched junction bases numbered 9, after V lost 5 bases and J lost 7 bases. This CDR3 contains 15 residues. Germline CDR1 reads SGHTA; CDR2 reads FQGNSA.

Turning to this clone: The read comes to an end 3 residues before the CDR3 does, leaving the germline J gene to fill in the end. The rearrangement joins TRBV19 to TRBJ2-4; perhaps TRBD2 as D (5 bases). CDR3 size: 15 residues. Germline assignment: CDR1 LNHDA and CDR2 SQIVND (reference sequence). V was cut by 5 bases and J by 4 bases, with 15 bases left in between. The chain's CDR3 is CASSYSVQTKNIQYF. The DNA read from the CDR3 is TGTGCCAGTAGTTATAGCGTACAGACGAAAAACATT.